Sequencing of this TCR beta chain was carried out in a study of cytomegalovirus exposure and HLA in healthy donors. Study overall: HLA-typed donors were the source of approximately 80 million unique TCRs held in an early data release.

V dropped 5 bases and J dropped 3; count of bases not matched to a gene: 5. The CDR3 contains 14 residues. Germline values: CDR1 SGHAT, CDR2 FQNNGV. On this clone: The target antigen is unknown.

PCR employed 60 Vbeta and 13 Jbeta primers. Clones were read by immunoSEQ multiplex PCR, and TCRdb kept only the in-frame ones, dropping some. The table lists 250,000 to 350,000 clones, around 86% of them singletons, with 3.5% to 4.5% in the top ten. Study outcomes and limitations: TCR sequences were mostly rare, though some public TCRs occurred in many donors. Analyses of presence and absence presupposed an approximately uniform sequencing depth across donors. A few V segments could not be told apart, such as TRBV6-2 and TRBV6-3, and were left out.

The chain employs TRBV11-2 and TRBJ2-7, with 9 bases lining up with TRBD2. This TCR derives from a man between 40 and 49 years old in good health and CMV-seropositive. The material sequenced was PBMCs. The CDR3 DNA sequence: TGTGCCAGCAGCCCAAGACTAGCGGACTACGAGCAGTACTTC. Residues: CASSPRLADYEQYF. The whole variable domain, remainder taken from reference TRBV11-2 and TRBJ2-7, is EAGVAQSPRYKIIEKRQSVAFWCNPISGHATLYWYQQILGQGPKLLIQFQNNGVVDDSQLPKDRFSAERLKGVDSTLKIQPAKLEDSAVYLCASSPRLADYEQYFGPGTRLTVT.